This T cell receptor beta chain came from a study of T cells in Graves' hyperthyroidism and ophthalmopathy. Overall study context: Before treatment of any kind, peripheral blood was taken at initial diagnosis. Study-level results: Expanded thyroid clonotypes (above 0.001) were mostly also found in blood. In the analysis, a 13 V-J model separated ophthalmopathy from stable hyperthyroidism.

On this clonotype: The antigen remains undetermined.

Regions amplified from RNA transcripts were the TCR beta CDR3 regions. HTBI primers were the set used in a first-round RT-PCR of the TCR CDR3. TCRdb called the multiplex PCR reads again in MiXCR, with one record for every CDR3 protein. The data hold under 300,000 distinct CDR3 sequences, with about 14% observed a single time. Orbital computed tomography and thyroid ultrasound, together with serum TRAb and thyroxine and clinical symptoms, were used for diagnoses. The sequenced sample was blood. The clonotype comes from a woman in her 30s with Graves' hyperthyroidism that later progressed to Graves' ophthalmopathy.

The CDR3 is CAISERAMGSIHGYTF. CDR3 nucleotide sequence: TGTGCCATCAGTGAACGGGCTATGGGAAGTATACATGGCTACACCTTC. The V gene is TRBV10-3, the J gene TRBJ1-2; D gene unclear. V dropped 3 bases and J dropped 6 bases, with 20 bases sitting between them. The CDR3 runs 16 residues. Germline V CDR1 and CDR2: ENHRY, SYGVKD.